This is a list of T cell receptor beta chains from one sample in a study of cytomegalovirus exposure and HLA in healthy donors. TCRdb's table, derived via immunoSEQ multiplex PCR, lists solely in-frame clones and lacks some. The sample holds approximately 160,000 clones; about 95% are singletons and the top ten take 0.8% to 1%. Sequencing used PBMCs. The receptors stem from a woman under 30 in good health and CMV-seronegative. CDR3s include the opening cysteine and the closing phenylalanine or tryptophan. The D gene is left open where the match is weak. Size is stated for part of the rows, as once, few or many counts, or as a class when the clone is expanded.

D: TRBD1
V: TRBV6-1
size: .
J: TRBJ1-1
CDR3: CASSNTGDTEAFF
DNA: TGTGCCAGCAGTAATACAGGGGACACTGAAGCTTTCTTT

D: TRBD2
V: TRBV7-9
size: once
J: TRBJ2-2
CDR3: CASSRGLAGAGELFF
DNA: TGTGCCAGCAGCCGGGGACTAGCGGGGGCCGGGGAGCTGTTTTTT

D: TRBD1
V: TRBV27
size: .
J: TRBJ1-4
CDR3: CASSLSDRAEKLFF
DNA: TGTGCCAGCAGTTTATCGGACAGGGCTGAAAAACTGTTTTTT

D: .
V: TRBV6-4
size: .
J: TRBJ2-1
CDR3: CASSVEGGNEQFF
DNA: TGTGCCAGCAGTGTTGAGGGAGGCAATGAGCAGTTCTTC

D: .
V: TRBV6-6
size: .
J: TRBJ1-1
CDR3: CASSSPDTLTEAFF
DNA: TGTGCCAGCAGTTCCCCTGACACTCTCACTGAAGCTTTCTTT

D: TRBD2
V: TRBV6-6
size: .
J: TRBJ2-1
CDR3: CASSNLAGGGGNEQFF
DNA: TGTGCCAGCAGTAACCTAGCGGGGGGCGGGGGCAATGAGCAGTTCTTC

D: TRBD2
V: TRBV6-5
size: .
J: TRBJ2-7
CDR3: CASIPSGGSYEQYF
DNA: TGTGCCAGCATTCCTAGCGGGGGGTCCTACGAGCAGTACTTC

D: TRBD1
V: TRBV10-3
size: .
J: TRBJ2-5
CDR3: CAISETNLGQGARLETQYF
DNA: TGTGCCATCAGTGAAACAAATCTCGGACAGGGCGCGAGATTAGAGACCCAGTACTTC

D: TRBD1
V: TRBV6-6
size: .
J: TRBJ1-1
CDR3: CASRSRDRQNTEAFF
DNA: TGTGCCAGCAGGTCCCGGGACAGGCAGAACACTGAAGCTTTCTTT

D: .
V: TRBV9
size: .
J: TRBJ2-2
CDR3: CASSVELAGELFF
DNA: TGTGCCAGCAGCGTAGAGCTAGCCGGGGAGCTGTTTTTT

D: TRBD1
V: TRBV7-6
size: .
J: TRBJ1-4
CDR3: CASSLAPTGLGEKLFF
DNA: TGTGCCAGCAGCTTAGCCCCGACAGGGCTCGGTGAAAAACTGTTTTTT

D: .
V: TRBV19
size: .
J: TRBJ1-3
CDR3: CASSDLQGRSGNTIYF
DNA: TGTGCCAGTAGCGACTTACAGGGTCGCTCTGGAAACACCATATATTTT

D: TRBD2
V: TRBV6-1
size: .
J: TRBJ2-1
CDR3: CASSAPGGVRHNEQFF
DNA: TGTGCCAGCAGTGCCCCGGGGGGGGTCCGGCACAATGAGCAGTTCTTC

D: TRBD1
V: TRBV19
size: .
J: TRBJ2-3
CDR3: CASSIDPRGRLDTQYF
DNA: TGTGCCAGTAGTATAGATCCCAGGGGGCGCCTAGATACGCAGTATTTT

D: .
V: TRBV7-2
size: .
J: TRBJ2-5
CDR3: CASSSQGTLRQETQYF
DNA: TGTGCCAGCAGCTCCCAGGGGACCTTGCGGCAAGAGACCCAGTACTTC

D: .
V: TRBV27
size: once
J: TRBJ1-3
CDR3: CASSPQGLTSGNTIYF
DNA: TGTGCCAGCAGTCCTCAGGGCTTGACCTCTGGAAACACCATATATTTT

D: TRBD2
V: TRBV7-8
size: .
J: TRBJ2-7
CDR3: CASSLAGLAGGHEQYF
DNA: TGTGCCAGCAGCTTAGCAGGACTAGCGGGGGGTCACGAGCAGTACTTC

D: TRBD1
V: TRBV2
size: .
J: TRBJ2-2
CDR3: CASRTGTNTGELFF
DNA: TGTGCCAGCCGGACAGGGACGAACACCGGGGAGCTGTTTTTT

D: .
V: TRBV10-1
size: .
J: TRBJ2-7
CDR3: CASSEVQGGYEQYF
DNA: TGCGCCAGCAGTGAGGTTCAGGGAGGTTACGAGCAGTACTTC

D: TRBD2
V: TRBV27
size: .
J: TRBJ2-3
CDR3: CASSSRTRADTQYF
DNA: TGTGCCAGCAGTTCCCGGACTAGAGCAGATACGCAGTATTTT

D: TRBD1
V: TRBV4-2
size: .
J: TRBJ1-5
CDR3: CASSQAGQSNQPQHF
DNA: TGTGCCAGCAGCCAAGCGGGACAGAGCAATCAGCCCCAGCATTTT

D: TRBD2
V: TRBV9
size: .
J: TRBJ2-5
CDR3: CASSVGTSGGTIQETQYF
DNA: TGTGCCAGCAGCGTAGGGACTAGCGGGGGAACTATCCAAGAGACCCAGTACTTC

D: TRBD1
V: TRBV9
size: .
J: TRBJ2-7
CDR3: CASSVADRGYEQYF
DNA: TGTGCCAGCAGCGTAGCTGACAGGGGCTACGAGCAGTACTTC

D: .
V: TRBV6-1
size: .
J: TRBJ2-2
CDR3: CASSGGGGTGELFF
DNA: TGTGCCAGCAGTGGCGGCGGAGGAACCGGGGAGCTGTTTTTT

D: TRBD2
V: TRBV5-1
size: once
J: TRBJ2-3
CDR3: CASSFTAGGTADTQYF
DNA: TGCGCCAGCAGCTTCACAGCGGGGGGGACGGCAGATACGCAGTATTTT

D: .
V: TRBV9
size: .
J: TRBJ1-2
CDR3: CASSGDFYGYTF
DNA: TGTGCCAGCAGCGGCGATTTCTATGGCTACACCTTC

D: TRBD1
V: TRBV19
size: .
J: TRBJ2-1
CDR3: CASSMSAGGYNEQFF
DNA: TGTGCCAGTAGTATGTCGGCAGGGGGCTACAATGAGCAGTTCTTC

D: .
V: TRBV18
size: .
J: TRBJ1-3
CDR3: CASSPSGGNTIYF
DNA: TGTGCCAGCTCACCATCAGGGGGAAACACCATATATTTT

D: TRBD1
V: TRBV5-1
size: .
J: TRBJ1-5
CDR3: CASSQGGADQPQHF
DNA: TGCGCCAGCAGCCAGGGGGGCGCGGATCAGCCCCAGCATTTT

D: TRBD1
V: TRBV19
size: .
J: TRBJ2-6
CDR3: CASSMDRAGPGANVLTF
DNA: TGTGCCAGTAGTATGGACAGGGCGGGCCCTGGGGCCAACGTCCTGACTTTC

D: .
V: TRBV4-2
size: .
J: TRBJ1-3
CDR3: CASSQDGGLGNTIYF
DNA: TGTGCCAGCAGCCAAGATGGAGGGTTGGGAAACACCATATATTTT

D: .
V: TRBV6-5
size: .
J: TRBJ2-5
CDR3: CASSRGPEETQYF
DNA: TGTGCCAGCAGCCGAGGCCCTGAAGAGACCCAGTACTTC

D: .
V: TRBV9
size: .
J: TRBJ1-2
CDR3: CASSAYYGYTF
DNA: TGTGCCAGCAGCGCGTACTATGGCTACACCTTC

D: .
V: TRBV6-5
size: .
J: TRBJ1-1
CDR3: CASGNRLAGNTEAFF
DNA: TGTGCCAGCGGCAACAGGCTCGCCGGGAACACTGAAGCTTTCTTT

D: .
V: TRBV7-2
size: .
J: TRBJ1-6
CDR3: CASSLDKNSPLHF
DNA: TGTGCCAGCAGCTTAGACAAGAATTCACCCCTCCACTTT

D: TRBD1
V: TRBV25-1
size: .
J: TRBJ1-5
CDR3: CASSPPGQGNQPQHF
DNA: TGTGCCAGCTCCCCGCCAGGACAGGGAAATCAGCCCCAGCATTTT

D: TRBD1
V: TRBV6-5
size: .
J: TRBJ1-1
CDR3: CASRPGTGETEAFF
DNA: TGTGCCAGCAGACCCGGGACAGGGGAGACTGAAGCTTTCTTT

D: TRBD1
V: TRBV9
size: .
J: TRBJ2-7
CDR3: CASSVDGGTGHYEQYF
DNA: TGTGCCAGCAGCGTAGACGGAGGGACAGGGCACTACGAGCAGTACTTC

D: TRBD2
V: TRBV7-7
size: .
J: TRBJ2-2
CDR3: CASSLAIGTSGNTGELFF
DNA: TGTGCTAGCAGCTTAGCGATCGGGACTAGCGGGAACACCGGGGAGCTGTTTTTT

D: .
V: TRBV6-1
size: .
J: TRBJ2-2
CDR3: CASSESSGELFF
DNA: TGTGCCAGCAGTGAAAGCTCCGGGGAGCTGTTTTTT

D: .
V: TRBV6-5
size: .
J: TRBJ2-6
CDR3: CASSSGGSGANVLTF
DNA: TGTGCCAGCAGTTCCGGGGGCTCTGGGGCCAACGTCCTGACTTTC

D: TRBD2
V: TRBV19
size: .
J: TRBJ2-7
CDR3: CASQTSGGPYEQYF
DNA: TGTGCCAGCCAGACTAGCGGGGGACCTTACGAGCAGTACTTC

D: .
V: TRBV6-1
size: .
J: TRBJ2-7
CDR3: CASREPSLGPSYEQYF
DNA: TGTGCCAGCAGAGAACCAAGCCTTGGGCCCTCCTACGAGCAGTACTTC

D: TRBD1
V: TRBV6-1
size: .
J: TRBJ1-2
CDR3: CASSEMTGPFRNYGYTF
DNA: TGTGCCAGCAGTGAAATGACAGGGCCCTTCCGGAACTATGGCTACACCTTC

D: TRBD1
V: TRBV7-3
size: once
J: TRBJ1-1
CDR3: CASSASQGAEAFF
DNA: TGTGCCAGCAGCGCCTCACAGGGGGCTGAAGCTTTCTTT

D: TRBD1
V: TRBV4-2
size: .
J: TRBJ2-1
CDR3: CASSRAGGDEQFF
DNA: TGTGCCAGCAGCCGGGCAGGGGGCGATGAGCAGTTCTTC

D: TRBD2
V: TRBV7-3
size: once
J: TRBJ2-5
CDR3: CASSISGGVQETQYF
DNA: TGTGCCAGCAGCATTAGCGGGGGGGTCCAAGAGACCCAGTACTTC

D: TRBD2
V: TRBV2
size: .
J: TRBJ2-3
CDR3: CASSVTGRGGLGTDTQYF
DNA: TGTGCCAGCAGTGTGACCGGACGGGGGGGCCTCGGCACAGATACGCAGTATTTT

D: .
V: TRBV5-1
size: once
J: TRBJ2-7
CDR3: CASSFPQDGTYEQYF
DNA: TGCGCCAGCAGCTTTCCCCAGGACGGGACCTACGAGCAGTACTTC

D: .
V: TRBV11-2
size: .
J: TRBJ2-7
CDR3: CASSLQDSSYRSYEQYF
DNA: TGTGCCAGCAGCTTACAGGACAGCTCTTACCGCTCCTACGAGCAGTACTTC

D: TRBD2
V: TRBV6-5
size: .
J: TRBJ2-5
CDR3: CASSSFRDYETQYF
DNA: TGTGCCAGCAGTTCGTTCCGGGACTACGAGACCCAGTACTTC

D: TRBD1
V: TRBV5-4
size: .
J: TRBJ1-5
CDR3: CASSSKHKDRGGLSNQPQHF
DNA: TGTGCCAGCAGCTCAAAACATAAGGACAGGGGGGGATTAAGCAATCAGCCCCAGCATTTT

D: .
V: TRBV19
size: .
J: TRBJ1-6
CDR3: CASSRDTYSPLHF
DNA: TGTGCCAGTTCCCGGGACACTTATTCACCCCTCCACTTT

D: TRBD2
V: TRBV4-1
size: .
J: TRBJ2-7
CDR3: CASSHKGLAGGTKPYEQYF
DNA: TGCGCCAGCAGCCACAAGGGACTAGCGGGAGGAACGAAACCCTACGAGCAGTACTTC

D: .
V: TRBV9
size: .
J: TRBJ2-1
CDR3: CASSAGTGSYNEQFF
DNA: TGTGCCAGCAGCGCAGGGACTGGAAGCTACAATGAGCAGTTCTTC

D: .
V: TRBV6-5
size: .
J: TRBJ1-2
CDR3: CASSSWGGDYGYTF
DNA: TGTGCCAGCAGCTCTTGGGGGGGGGACTATGGCTACACCTTC

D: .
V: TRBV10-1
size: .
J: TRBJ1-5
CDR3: CASRRQDYSNQPQHF
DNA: TGCGCCAGCAGAAGACAAGATTATAGCAATCAGCCCCAGCATTTT

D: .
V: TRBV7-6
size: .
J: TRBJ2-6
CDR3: CASSLDGDSGANVLTF
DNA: TGTGCCAGCAGCTTAGACGGGGACTCTGGGGCCAACGTCCTGACTTTC

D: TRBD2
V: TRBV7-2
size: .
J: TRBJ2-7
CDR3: CASSVSGGAYEQYF
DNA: TGTGCCAGCAGCGTTAGCGGGGGGGCGTACGAGCAGTACTTC